Reported below is one T cell receptor beta chain. TCRdb keeps only in-frame clones here, not all; method: immunoSEQ multiplex PCR. Of about 14,000 clones listed, about 82% were seen once; the top ten hold 6%. J was trimmed by 4 bases and V by 2 bases; bases with no gene match: 4. The CDR3 sequence is 15 residues long. Germline CDR1 reads MNHNY; CDR2 reads SVGAGI (reference sequence). The sample originates from a study of T cell repertoires in ileal Crohn's disease. This TCR derives from an adult with Crohn's disease. J is TRBJ2-3 and V is TRBV6-6; 9 positions agree with TRBD2. Sequenced input: ileal tissue. CDR3 residues: CASSYLSGGADTQYF. For the CDR3, the DNA is TGTGCCAGCAGTTACCTTAGCGGGGGCGCAGATACGCAGTATTTT.